These 30 T cell receptor beta chains were sequenced from one sample in a study of identical twins. TCRdb analysed the 5' RACE reads with MiXCR anew, one entry per CDR3 protein. The sample records more than 1.5 million distinct CDR3 sequences, 32% being singletons. Sequencing input: cord blood. The receptors were gathered from a newborn girl in good health.

About this clonotype: This may stem from a read error, because a much larger clone lies one nucleotide away. The chain links TRBV10-3 to TRBJ1-2; 7 bases are a match to TRBD1. V trimming: 3 bases; J trimming: 4 bases; junction bases outside the gene matches: 2. The CDR3 runs to 13 residues. In germline, CDR1 is ENHRY, CDR2 SYGVKD. The CDR3 bases are TGTGCCATCAGTGAAGGGACAGTCTATGGCTACACCTTC. Amino acids: CAISEGTVYGYTF.

This sequence joins TRBV13 and TRBJ2-5; D perhaps matches TRBD2 (6 bases). The CDR3 is made up of 14 amino acids. CDR1 PRHDT and CDR2 FYEKMQ come from the germline V gene (reference sequence). Trimming removed 5 bases from V and 0 bases from J, with 10 bases in between. The CDR3 coding sequence is TGTGCCAGCAGCGGGGACTTAAACCAAGAGACCCAGTACTTC. Translation gives CASSGDLNQETQYF.

V and J are TRBV6-6 and TRBJ2-5; tentative D call: TRBD2 (7 bases). The J call is in doubt because the DNA end fits TRBJ2-7 better. Germline CDR1 reads MNHNY; CDR2 reads SVGAGI (reference sequence). The CDR3 is 14 residues long. Here the CDR3 DNA reads TGTGCCAGCAGCCAGGGGCGGGAGCTGGACGAGCAGTACTTC. Amino acids: CASSQGRELDEQYF.

The CDR3 here is CASSQVAGGRNEQFF. The CDR3 DNA reads as TGCGCCAGCAGCCAAGTAGCGGGGGGGCGCAATGAGCAGTTCTTC. The chain carries TRBV4-1 and TRBJ2-1; TRBD2 matches 11 bases. Trimming cost V 1 base and J 6 bases; bases outside gene matches: 2. CDR3 length equals 15 residues. Germline-derived CDR1 and CDR2 are MGHRA and YSYEKL.

The CDR3 protein is CSVARGPNEKLFF. The CDR3 DNA reads TGCAGCGTTGCAAGAGGACCTAATGAAAAACTGTTTTTT. The V gene is TRBV29-1, the J gene TRBJ1-4; D not certain. The CDR3 loop spans 13 amino acids. The V gene's germline CDR1 is SQVTM and CDR2 ANQGSEA. The V and J ends lost 4 bases and 3 bases respectively, with 9 bases between them. Together with reference TRBV29-1 and TRBJ1-4, the CDR3 gives the full variable domain: SAVISQKPSRDICQRGTSLTIQCQVDSQVTMMFWYRQQPGQSLTLIATANQGSEATYESGFVIDKFPISRPNLTFSTLTVSNMSPEDSSIYLCSVARGPNEKLFFGSGTQLSVL.

The rearrangement uses TRBV9 and TRBJ2-3; D ambiguous. The germline V gene has CDR1 SGDLS and CDR2 YYNGEE. The CDR3 is made up of 14 amino acids. With 3 bases removed from V and 2 bases from J, the gap between germline ends came to 10 bases. The DNA for the CDR3 is TGTGCCAGCAGCGAGCACGGGCTCACAGATACGCAGTATTTT. Its translation is CASSEHGLTDTQYF.

Comments on this clonotype: One end of the junction fails to match germline, which may point to a read error. V usage is TRBV20-1 and J usage is TRBJ2-5, with TRBD2 identical over 8 bases. The germline V gene encodes CDR1 DFQATT and CDR2 SNEGSKA (reference sequence). The CDR3 spans 15 residues. Here the CDR3 reads CSAAPVAGNQETQSF. Written as DNA, the CDR3 is TGCAGTGCTGCCCCGGTAGCGGGAAATCAAGAGACCCAGTCCTTC.

This clonotype occurred many times. The CDR3 DNA sequence: TGTGCCAGCAGCTTGTACAGGCAAGAGACCCAGTACTTC. Residues: CASSLYRQETQYF. V and J are TRBV18 and TRBJ2-5; tentative D call: TRBD1 (5 bases). Between the trimmed V and J ends, which lost 8 bases and 2 bases, there was a span of 12 bases. Looked up from germline, CDR1 is KGHSH and CDR2 is LQKENI. The CDR3 extends over 13 amino acids. Together with reference TRBV18 and TRBJ2-5, the CDR3 gives the full variable domain: NAGVMQNPRHLVRRRGQEARLRCSPMKGHSHVYWYRQLPEEGLKFMVYLQKENIIDESGMPKERFSAEFPKEGPSILRIQQVVRGDSAAYFCASSLYRQETQYFGPGTRLLVL.

This clonotype was detected a few times. The V and J genes are TRBV7-9 and TRBJ2-1; D gene unclear. This CDR3 is built from 16 residues. V lost 2 bases and J 0 bases, leaving 11 bases between the germline ends. Per germline, CDR1 SEHNR and CDR2 FQNEAQ (reference sequence). CDR3 nucleotide sequence: TGTGCCAGCAGCTTAAAGAGTACAAGCTCCTACAATGAGCAGTTCTTC. It encodes CASSLKSTSSYNEQFF.

This clonotype was recorded a few times. The rearrangement joins TRBV27 to TRBJ2-7, with TRBD1 matching over 8 bases. The CDR3 length is 16 residues. Germline V gene lookup returns CDR1 MNHEY and CDR2 SMNVEV (reference sequence). The junction had 9 bases not matched to a gene; V was cut back by 5 bases and J by 0 bases. In nucleotides, the CDR3 is TGTGCCAGCAGTGTTACCGGGACAGGAGGCTCCTACGAGCAGTACTTC. Translated, it gives CASSVTGTGGSYEQYF.

This clonotype was counted between two and nine times. V usage is TRBV20-1 and J usage is TRBJ2-1, with a tentative D call TRBD2 (5 bases). Germline values: CDR1 DFQATT, CDR2 SNEGSKA (reference sequence). The CDR3 is made up of 14 amino acids. V was trimmed by 5 bases and J by 7 bases, leaving 18 bases between them. CDR3 sequence reads: CSAEATRRSNEQFF. CDR3 sequence (DNA): TGCAGTGCTGAAGCGACACGGAGGTCTAATGAGCAGTTCTTC.

The chain uses TRBV4-2 and TRBJ2-3, with TRBD2 identical over 8 bases. This CDR3 is 14 amino acids long. Germline V gene data show CDR1 as LGHNA and CDR2 as YNFKEQ. V lost 6 bases and J lost 4; bases outside the gene matches: 6. Here the CDR3 DNA reads TGTGCCAGCAGTCCCACGGGACTAGCAGATACGCAGTATTTT. It codes for CASSPTGLADTQYF.

As concerns this clonotype: One end of the junction is discordant with germline, which a read error may explain. The chain uses TRBV9 and TRBJ2-3; 7 nucleotides agree with TRBD2. The CDR3 totals 16 residues. Germline V CDR1 and CDR2: SGDLS, YYNGEE. The CDR3 reads CASSVDSSGRTGTQYF. The CDR3 bases are TGTGCCAGCAGCGTAGATTCTAGCGGTCGCACAGGTACGCAGTATTTT.

The chain has TRBV7-6 and TRBJ2-1; 9 nucleotides match TRBD2. Germline CDR1 and CDR2: SGHVS and FNYEAQ. The CDR3 extends over 17 amino acids. With 2 bases clipped from V and 13 bases from J, the junction kept 18 bases outside the gene matches. The CDR3 sequence: CASSLNRGLAFQETQFF. The CDR3 bases are TGTGCCAGCAGCTTAAATAGGGGACTAGCCTTCCAAGAGACCCAGTTCTTC.

This chain uses TRBV7-9 with TRBJ2-7, with D possibly being TRBD2 (6 bases). There are 11 residues in the CDR3. Germline assignment: CDR1 SEHNR and CDR2 FQNEAQ (reference sequence). Trimming cost V 5 bases and J 5 bases, with 7 bases left between them. CDR3 sequence: CASSGTDEQYF. The CDR3 nucleotides are TGTGCCAGCAGCGGGACTGACGAGCAGTACTTC.

This clonotype turned up a few times. The chain is built from TRBV20-1 and TRBJ1-6; 7 positions match TRBD1. Germline CDR1 is DFQATT and CDR2 is SNEGSKA (reference sequence). The CDR3 is 11 residues long. The J segment lost 7 bases and the V segment lost 6 bases, leaving 0 bases of the junction unmatched. CDR3 sequence (DNA): TGCAGTGCAGGGGGCAATTCACCCCTCCACTTT. Amino acids: CSAGGNSPLHF.

As for this clonotype: A much larger clone sits a single nucleotide away, making a read error possible. The chain couples TRBV29-1 to TRBJ2-1; 8 bases map to TRBD2. Germline CDR1 is SQVTM and CDR2 is ANQGSEA. CDR3 length: 11 residues. For the CDR3, the DNA is TGCAGCGTTGGGACTAGCAATGGGCAGTTCTTC. It translates to CSVGTSNGQFF.

This rearrangement joins TRBV2 to TRBJ1-1; possible D gene TRBD1, 5 bases. CDR3 length: 15 residues. Between the trimmed V and J ends, which lost 8 bases and 1 base, there was a span of 17 bases. Germline CDR1 is SNHLY and CDR2 is FYNNEI. CDR3 DNA sequence: TGTGCCAGCGCAGTTGCCCGGCAGGGGAACACTGAAGCTTTCTTT. Protein: CASAVARQGNTEAFF.

This clonotype came up a few times. The V and J genes are TRBV6-1 and TRBJ1-5; D gene unclear. CDR1 and CDR2 (germline): MNHNS, SASEGT. The CDR3 runs 15 residues. V shed 8 bases and J shed 0 bases, with 14 bases lying between them. CDR3 amino acids: CASGNGLYSNQPQHF. The CDR3 nucleotides read TGTGCCAGCGGGAACGGGCTGTATAGCAATCAGCCCCAGCATTTT.

The V and J genes are TRBV4-1 and TRBJ2-5; 16 bases are a match to TRBD2. The CDR3 sequence is 17 residues long. Germline lookup yields CDR1 MGHRA and CDR2 YSYEKL. V dropped 4 bases and J dropped 11; count of bases not matched to a gene: 13. The CDR3 loop is CASSLGLAGGGYNEQYF. CDR3 bases: TGCGCCAGCAGCCTGGGACTAGCGGGAGGGGGGTACAATGAGCAGTACTTC.

This clonotype was seen a few times. CDR3 in amino acids: CASSQGLGGWEEKLFF. The CDR3 DNA reads TGTGCCAGCAGCCAAGGACTAGGGGGCTGGGAAGAAAAACTGTTTTTT. The chain combines TRBV4-2 with TRBJ1-4; 7 bases are a match to TRBD1. J gave up 8 bases and V 1 base, and 10 bases lay outside the gene matches. Germline-derived CDR1 and CDR2 are LGHNA and YNFKEQ. This CDR3 comprises 16 residues.

This clonotype has at least ten counts. The J gene is TRBJ2-5, the V gene TRBV20-1; 9 bases are shared with TRBD1. The J call is in doubt because the DNA end fits TRBJ2-7 better. The CDR3 contains 13 residues. Germline CDR1 is DFQATT and CDR2 is SNEGSKA (reference sequence). CDR3 in DNA: TGCAGTGCCGAACCGGGACAGGGTTACGAGCAGTACTTC. Amino acid sequence: CSAEPGQGYEQYF.

This clonotype was counted between two and nine times. The V and J genes are TRBV27 and TRBJ2-4; D is unclear. Per germline, CDR1 MNHEY and CDR2 SMNVEV (reference sequence). The CDR3 sequence is 13 residues long. The V end lost 3 bases, the J end lost 14 bases, and 17 bases lay between the germline ends. CDR3 protein: CASSFPTRLPKYF. DNA of the CDR3: TGTGCCAGCAGTTTCCCAACACGTCTCCCAAAGTACTTC.

This clonotype was recorded a few times. The chain uses TRBV11-2 and TRBJ2-3, with D possibly matching TRBD2 (6 bases). The CDR3 covers 15 residues. V lost 4 bases and J lost 1, with 12 bases in between. The germline V gene encodes CDR1 SGHAT and CDR2 FQNNGV. The CDR3 is CASSSIGGGTDTQYF. The CDR3 DNA is TGTGCCAGCAGCTCAATCGGCGGGGGCACAGATACGCAGTATTTT.

Only a few counts were recorded for this clonotype. The chain combines TRBV12-3 or TRBV12-4 with TRBJ2-1; TRBD2 might be the D (6 bases). The CDR3 spans 16 residues. Trimming took off 2 bases at V and 5 bases at J, with 16 bases between the two ends. CDR3 in DNA: TGTGCCAGCAGTTTAACGCGGGATAGGGGAGACAATGAGCAGTTCTTC. It codes for CASSLTRDRGDNEQFF.

CDR3 DNA: TGCAGTGCAACCCGGGGCCGAAAGATTGATACGCAGTATTTT. It codes for CSATRGRKIDTQYF. This rearrangement joins TRBV20-1 to TRBJ2-3; D might be TRBD1 or TRBD2, each matching 5 bases. CDR1 and CDR2 from the germline V gene are DFQATT and SNEGSKA (reference sequence). This CDR3 is built from 14 residues. V shed 6 bases and J shed 6 bases, with 19 bases lying between them.

This clonotype was found a few times. The CDR3 bases are TGTGCCAGCAGCCAGGATCGACAGGTCCTTAACTATGGCTACACCTTC. Protein: CASSQDRQVLNYGYTF. The chain has TRBV4-2 and TRBJ1-2, with D perhaps matching TRBD1 (6 bases). Trimming took off 3 bases at V and 1 base at J, with 15 bases between the two ends. Germline loops: CDR1 LGHNA, CDR2 YNFKEQ. The length of the CDR3 is 16 residues.

This clonotype was found many times. This rearrangement joins TRBV20-1 to TRBJ2-7; D gene ambiguous. Germline V gene lookup returns CDR1 DFQATT and CDR2 SNEGSKA (reference sequence). The V end was cut by 6 bases, the J end by 0 bases, with 3 bases between. The CDR3 loop spans 10 amino acids. CDR3 bases: TGCAGTGCGATCTCCTACGAGCAGTACTTC. Translating gives CSAISYEQYF.

This clonotype was seen only once. The gene calls are TRBV6-1 and TRBJ1-2; no firm D call. Germline V gives CDR1 MNHNS, CDR2 SASEGT. CDR3 size: 16 residues. The V and J ends lost 0 bases and 2 bases respectively, with 13 bases between them. This CDR3 reads CASSEASTRRNYGYTF. The CDR3 DNA reads as TGTGCCAGCAGTGAAGCGTCGACAAGGAGAAACTATGGCTACACCTTC.

This clonotype was detected once. An end of the junction does not agree with germline; a read error may underlie this. This CDR3 is CASSLGTGLNQPRHF. The CDR3 DNA reads as TGTGCCAGCAGCTTAGGGACAGGCCTTAATCAGCCCCGGCATTTT. The genes are TRBV7-9 and TRBJ1-5; 7 bases are a match to TRBD1. CDR1 SEHNR and CDR2 FQNEAQ come from the germline V gene (reference sequence). CDR3 length equals 15 residues.